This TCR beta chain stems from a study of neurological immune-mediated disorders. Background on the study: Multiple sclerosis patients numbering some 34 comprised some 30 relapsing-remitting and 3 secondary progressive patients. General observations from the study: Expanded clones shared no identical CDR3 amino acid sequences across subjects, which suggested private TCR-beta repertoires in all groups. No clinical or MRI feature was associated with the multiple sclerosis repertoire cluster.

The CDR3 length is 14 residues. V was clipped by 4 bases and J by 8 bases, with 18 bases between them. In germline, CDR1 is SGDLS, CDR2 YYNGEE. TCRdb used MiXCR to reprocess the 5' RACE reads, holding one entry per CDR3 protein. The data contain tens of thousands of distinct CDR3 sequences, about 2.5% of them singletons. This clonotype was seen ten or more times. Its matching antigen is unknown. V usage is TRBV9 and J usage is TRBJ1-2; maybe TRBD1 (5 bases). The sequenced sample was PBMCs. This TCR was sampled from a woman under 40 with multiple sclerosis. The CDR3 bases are TGTGCCAGCAGCTCCCTGGGGGGGGGAGGAGGCTACACCTTC. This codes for CASSSLGGGGGYTF.